This paragraph covers one T cell receptor (beta chain) sequence. Its specificity is not known. CDR3 length: 17 amino acids. Presence of unique molecular identifiers characterized the TCR beta cDNA libraries. Input populations of 1 to 10 million T cells gave rise to around 480,000 cDNA molecules. TCRdb passed the PCR reads through MiXCR, listing each CDR3 protein once. The data show around 400,000 distinct CDR3 sequences, approximately 42% seen once. The entry originates in a study of post-analysis software for immune sequencing data. Turning to the study itself: Secondary progressive, relapsing-remitting and progressive-relapsing multiple sclerosis were among the included disease courses.

Study conclusions and caveats: Elevated frequency relative to controls characterized about 5 TRBV segments in patients, TRBV5-6, TRBV5-1 and TRBV20-1 among them. Controls showed significantly higher normalized Chao1 diversity than did multiple sclerosis patients.

The chain recombines TRBV21-1 with TRBJ2-5; no check of the table's D call, TRBD2, against the DNA was made. TRBV21-1 constitutes a pseudogene. The material sequenced was blood. The source is a girl aged 2-15 years with multiple sclerosis. CDR3 loop: CASSLKMGARRAETQYF. CDR3 nucleotide sequence: TGTGCCAGCAGCCTAAAAATGGGAGCGCGGAGGGCGGAGACCCAGTACTTC.